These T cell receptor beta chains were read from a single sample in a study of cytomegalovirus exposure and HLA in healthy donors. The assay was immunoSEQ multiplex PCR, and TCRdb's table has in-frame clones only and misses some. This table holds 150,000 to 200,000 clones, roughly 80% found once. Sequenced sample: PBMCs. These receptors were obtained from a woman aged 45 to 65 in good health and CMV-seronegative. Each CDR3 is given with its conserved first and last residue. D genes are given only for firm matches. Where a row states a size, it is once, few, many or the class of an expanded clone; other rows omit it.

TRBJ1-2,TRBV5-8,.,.,CASSLSRAGYTF,TGTGCCAGCAGCTTGAGCAGGGCTGGCTACACCTTC
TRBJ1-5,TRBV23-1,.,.,CASSGDSYQPQHF,TGCGCCAGCAGTGGAGACAGTTATCAGCCCCAGCATTTT
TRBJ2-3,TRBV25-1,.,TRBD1,CASSARTGGEDTQYF,TGTGCCAGCAGTGCCCGGACAGGGGGCGAAGATACGCAGTATTTT
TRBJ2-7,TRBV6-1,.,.,CASSEETGNSYEQYF,TGTGCCAGCAGTGAAGAGACAGGTAACTCCTACGAGCAGTACTTC
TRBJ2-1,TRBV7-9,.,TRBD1,CATRDRSPNEQFF,TGTGCCACCCGGGACAGATCCCCCAATGAGCAGTTCTTC
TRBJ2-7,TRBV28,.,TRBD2,CASSLTGLAGGIYEQYF,TGTGCCAGCAGTTTAACTGGACTAGCGGGGGGGATCTACGAGCAGTACTTC
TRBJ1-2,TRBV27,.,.,CASSPGTSRSYGYTF,TGTGCCAGCAGTCCCGGGACATCGAGGAGCTATGGCTACACCTTC
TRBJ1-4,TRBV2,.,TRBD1,CASKEGTGTGEKLFF,TGTGCCAGCAAGGAGGGGACAGGGACGGGTGAAAAACTGTTTTTT
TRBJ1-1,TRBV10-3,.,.,CAINGQTYTEAFF,TGTGCCATCAATGGACAGACTTACACTGAAGCTTTCTTT
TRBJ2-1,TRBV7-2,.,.,CASSLDIANEQFF,TGTGCCAGCAGCTTAGATATAGCCAATGAGCAGTTCTTC
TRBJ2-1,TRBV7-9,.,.,CASSAAEYNEQFF,TGTGCCAGCAGCGCAGCGGAGTACAATGAGCAGTTCTTC
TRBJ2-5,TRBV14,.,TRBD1,CASSQVRDRDFPQYF,TGTGCCAGCAGCCAAGTTCGGGACAGGGATTTTCCCCAGTACTTC
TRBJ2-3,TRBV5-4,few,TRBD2,CASSWGLAGGRSTDTQYF,TGTGCCAGCAGCTGGGGACTAGCGGGAGGCCGCAGCACAGATACGCAGTATTTT
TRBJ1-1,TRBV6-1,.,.,CASSSRVTEAFF,TGTGCCAGCAGTTCCAGGGTAACTGAAGCTTTCTTT
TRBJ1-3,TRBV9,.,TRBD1,CASSVAGGRNTIYF,TGTGCCAGCAGCGTAGCAGGGGGCAGAAACACCATATATTTT
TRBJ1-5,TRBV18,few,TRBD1,CASSPPGQGNQPQHF,TGTGCCAGCTCCCCGCCCGGACAGGGGAATCAGCCCCAGCATTTT
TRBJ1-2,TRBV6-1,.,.,CASTEARVPFYTF,TGTGCCAGCACAGAAGCCAGGGTCCCCTTCTACACCTTC
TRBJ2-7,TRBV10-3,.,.,CAISESYSYEQYF,TGTGCCATCAGTGAGTCGTACAGCTACGAGCAGTACTTC
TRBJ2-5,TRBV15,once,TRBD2,CATDSGGGETQYF,TGTGCCACCGACAGCGGCGGGGGAGAGACCCAGTACTTC
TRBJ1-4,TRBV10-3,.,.,CAISDRPTRFTNEKLFF,TGTGCCATCAGTGATCGCCCCACGAGGTTTACGAATGAAAAACTGTTTTTT
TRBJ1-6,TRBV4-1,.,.,CASSQLPRGNSPLHF,TGCGCCAGCAGCCAATTGCCCAGGGGTAATTCACCCCTCCACTTT
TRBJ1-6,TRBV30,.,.,CAWSVLTGGPYSPLHF,TGTGCCTGGAGTGTCCTCACAGGAGGGCCTTATTCACCCCTCCATTTT
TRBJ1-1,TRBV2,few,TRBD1,CASRGTGGSTEAFF,TGTGCCAGCAGGGGGACAGGGGGAAGCACTGAAGCTTTCTTT
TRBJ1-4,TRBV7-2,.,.,CASSLVGRGDEKLFF,TGTGCCAGCAGCTTAGTCGGCAGGGGCGATGAAAAACTGTTTTTT
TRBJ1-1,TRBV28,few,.,CASSSAGNTEAFF,TGTGCCAGCAGTTCAGCAGGGAACACTGAAGCTTTCTTT
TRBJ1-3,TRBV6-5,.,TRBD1,CASSYRGQRNTIYF,TGTGCCAGCAGTTACAGGGGGCAAAGAAACACCATATATTTT
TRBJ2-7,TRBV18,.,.,CASSPFVGQMAGEQYF,TGTGCCAGCTCCCCCTTCGTGGGGCAGATGGCAGGCGAGCAGTACTTC
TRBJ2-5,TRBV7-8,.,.,CASSLAGLAYF,TGTGCCAGCAGCTTAGCTGGGCTAGCGTACTTC
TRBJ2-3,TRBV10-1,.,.,CASSDPLQGSTDTQYF,TGCGCCAGCAGTGACCCACTACAGGGCAGCACAGATACGCAGTATTTT
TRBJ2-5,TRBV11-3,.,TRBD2,CASSLVFPFAGGPGETQYF,TGTGCCAGCAGCTTAGTTTTCCCTTTTGCGGGAGGGCCCGGGGAGACCCAGTACTTC
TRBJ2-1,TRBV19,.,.,CASSPQQGTSYNEQFF,TGTGCCAGTAGTCCCCAACAGGGAACCTCCTACAATGAGCAGTTCTTC
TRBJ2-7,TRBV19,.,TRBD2,CASSFGGSSYEQYF,TGTGCCAGTAGTTTCGGGGGGAGCTCCTACGAGCAGTACTTC
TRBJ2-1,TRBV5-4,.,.,CASSLVALSYNEQFF,TGTGCCAGCAGCTTGGTAGCGTTGTCCTACAATGAGCAGTTCTTC
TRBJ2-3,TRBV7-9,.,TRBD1,CASSRRQGAVGQYF,TGTGCCAGCAGCCGACGACAGGGGGCGGTTGGGCAGTATTTT
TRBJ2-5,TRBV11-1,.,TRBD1,CASSSGSGTENQETQYF,TGTGCCAGCAGCTCTGGCTCCGGGACAGAGAACCAAGAGACCCAGTACTTC
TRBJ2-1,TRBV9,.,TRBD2,CASSRDYYYNEQFF,TGTGCCAGCAGCCGGGACTATTACTACAATGAGCAGTTCTTC
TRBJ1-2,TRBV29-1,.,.,CSVAGGYTF,TGCAGCGTTGCCGGTGGCTACACCTTC
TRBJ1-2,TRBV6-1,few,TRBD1,CASSDRDSYGYTF,TGTGCCAGCAGCGACCGGGACAGTTATGGCTACACCTTC
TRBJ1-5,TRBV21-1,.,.,CASSNGWAGDQPQHF,TGTGCCAGCAGCAATGGGTGGGCAGGGGATCAGCCCCAGCATTTT
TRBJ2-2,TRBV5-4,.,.,CASSLELPTGELFF,TGTGCCAGCAGCTTGGAGCTCCCTACCGGGGAGCTGTTTTTT
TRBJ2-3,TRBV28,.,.,CASSPAPVGADTQYF,TGTGCCAGCAGCCCGGCCCCGGTGGGCGCAGATACGCAGTATTTT
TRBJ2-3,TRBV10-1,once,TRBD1,CASSESTGGYTDTQYF,TGCGCCAGCAGTGAGTCAACAGGGGGATACACAGATACGCAGTATTTT
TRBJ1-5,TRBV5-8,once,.,CASSLRLTGGQPQHF,TGTGCCAGCAGCTTGAGGCTGACTGGTGGTCAGCCCCAGCATTTT
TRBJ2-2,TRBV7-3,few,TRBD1,CASSRNRGRTGELFF,TGTGCCAGCAGCAGGAACAGGGGGAGGACCGGGGAGCTGTTTTTT
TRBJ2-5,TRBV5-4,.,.,CASSLGGARQETQYF,TGTGCCAGCAGCTTGGGCGGGGCCCGACAAGAGACCCAGTACTTC
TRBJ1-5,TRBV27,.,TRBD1,CAGDREVSNQPQHF,TGTGCCGGCGACAGGGAAGTTAGCAATCAGCCCCAGCATTTT
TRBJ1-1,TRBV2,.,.,CASRDSLNTEAFF,TGTGCCAGCAGGGACTCCTTGAACACTGAAGCTTTCTTT
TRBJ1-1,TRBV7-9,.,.,CASSVRDTDPEAFF,TGTGCCAGCAGCGTAAGGGACACAGACCCTGAAGCTTTCTTT
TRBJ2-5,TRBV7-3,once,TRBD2,CASSFGGWGETQYF,TGTGCCAGCAGCTTCGGGGGGTGGGGGGAGACCCAGTACTTC
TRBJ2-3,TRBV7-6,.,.,CASSFNRDTDTQYF,TGTGCCAGCAGCTTTAACAGGGACACAGATACGCAGTATTTT
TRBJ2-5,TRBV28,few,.,CASSLTEYKETQYF,TGTGCCAGCAGTCTTACAGAGTACAAAGAGACCCAGTACTTC
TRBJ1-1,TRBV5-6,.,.,CASSLEAGVAEAFF,TGTGCCAGCAGCTTGGAGGCGGGGGTAGCTGAAGCTTTCTTT
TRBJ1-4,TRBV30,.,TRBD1,CASQGADEKLFF,TGTGCCTCCCAGGGGGCGGATGAAAAACTGTTTTTT
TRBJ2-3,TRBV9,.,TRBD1,CASSVARTGPTDTQYF,TGTGCCAGCAGCGTGGCCCGGACAGGGCCCACAGATACGCAGTATTTT
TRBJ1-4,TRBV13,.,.,CASSFGGEKLFF,TGTGCCAGCAGCTTCGGGGGAGAAAAACTGTTTTTT
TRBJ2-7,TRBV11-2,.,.,CASRITDSLFYEQYF,TGTGCCAGCAGAATTACGGACAGCCTATTCTACGAGCAGTACTTC
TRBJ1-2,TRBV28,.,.,CASRSRVYGGGYTF,TGTGCCAGCAGATCCAGGGTATACGGTGGAGGCTACACCTTC